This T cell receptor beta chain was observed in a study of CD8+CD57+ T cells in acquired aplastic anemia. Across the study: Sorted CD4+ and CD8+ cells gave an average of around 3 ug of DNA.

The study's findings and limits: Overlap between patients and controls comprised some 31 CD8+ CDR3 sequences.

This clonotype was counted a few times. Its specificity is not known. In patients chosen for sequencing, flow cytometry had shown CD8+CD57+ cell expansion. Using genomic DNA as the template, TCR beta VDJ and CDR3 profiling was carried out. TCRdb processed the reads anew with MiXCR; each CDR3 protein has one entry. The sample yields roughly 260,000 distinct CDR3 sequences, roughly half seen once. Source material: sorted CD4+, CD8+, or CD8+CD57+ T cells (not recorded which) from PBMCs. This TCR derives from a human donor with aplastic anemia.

CDR3 in DNA: TGTGCCAGCAGCTTAGCGAAAAACGGGCAGTACTTC. Translated, it gives CASSLAKNGQYF. The chain has TRBV6-4 and TRBJ2-7; a weak D match, TRBD2 (5 bases). The ends were cut back, 6 bases at V and 9 bases at J, with 15 bases in the middle. CDR3 length: 12 residues. CDR1 and CDR2 from the germline V gene are MRHNA and SNTAGT.